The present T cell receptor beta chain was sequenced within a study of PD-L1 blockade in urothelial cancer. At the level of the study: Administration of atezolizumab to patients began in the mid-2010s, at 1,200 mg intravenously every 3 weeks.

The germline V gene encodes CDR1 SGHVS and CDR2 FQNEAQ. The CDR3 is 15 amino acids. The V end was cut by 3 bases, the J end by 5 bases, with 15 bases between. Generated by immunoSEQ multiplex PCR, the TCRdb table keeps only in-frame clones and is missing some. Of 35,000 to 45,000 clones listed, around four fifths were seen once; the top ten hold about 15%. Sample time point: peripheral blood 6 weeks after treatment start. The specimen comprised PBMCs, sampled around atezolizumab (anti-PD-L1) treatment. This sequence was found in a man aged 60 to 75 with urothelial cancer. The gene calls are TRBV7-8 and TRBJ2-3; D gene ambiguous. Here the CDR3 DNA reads TGTGCCAGCAGCTTCGATACTCCATACAGAGATACGCAGTATTTT. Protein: CASSFDTPYRDTQYF.